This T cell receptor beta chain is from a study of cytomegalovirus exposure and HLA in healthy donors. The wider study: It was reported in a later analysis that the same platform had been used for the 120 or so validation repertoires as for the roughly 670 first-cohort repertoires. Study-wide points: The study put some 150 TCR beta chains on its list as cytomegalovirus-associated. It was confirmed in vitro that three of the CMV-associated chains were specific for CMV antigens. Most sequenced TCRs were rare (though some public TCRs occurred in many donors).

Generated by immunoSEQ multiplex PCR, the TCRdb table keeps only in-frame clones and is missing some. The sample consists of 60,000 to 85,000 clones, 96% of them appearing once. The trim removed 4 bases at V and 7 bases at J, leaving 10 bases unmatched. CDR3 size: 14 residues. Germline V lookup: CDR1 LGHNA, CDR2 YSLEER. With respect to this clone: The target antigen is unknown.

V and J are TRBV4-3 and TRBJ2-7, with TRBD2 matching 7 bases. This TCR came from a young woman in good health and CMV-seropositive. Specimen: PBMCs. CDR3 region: CASSLLLLGGEQYF. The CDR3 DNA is TGCGCCAGCAGCCTGTTACTACTGGGGGGGGAGCAGTACTTC.